One TCR beta chain is described in this entry. The V end was cut by 4 bases, the J end by 0 bases, with 6 bases between. The CDR3 has 13 amino acids. Germline V CDR1 and CDR2: MNHNY, SVGAGI (reference sequence). The data were produced by immunoSEQ multiplex PCR, yet TCRdb's version contains in-frame clones alone and is incomplete. The repertoire consists of over 150,000 clones, with 94% occurring once and the leading ten covering 1.5% to 2%. The data stem from a study of T cell responses to AZD1222 COVID-19 vaccine. The sample consisted of peripheral blood, taken 28 days after the second AZD1222 dose. The sequence derives from an adult who received the AZD1222 COVID-19 vaccine. The chain carries TRBV6-6 and TRBJ1-2; D call uncertain. The CDR3 protein is CASSLGANYGYTF. The CDR3 DNA reads TGTGCCAGCAGTTTGGGAGCTAACTATGGCTACACCTTC.